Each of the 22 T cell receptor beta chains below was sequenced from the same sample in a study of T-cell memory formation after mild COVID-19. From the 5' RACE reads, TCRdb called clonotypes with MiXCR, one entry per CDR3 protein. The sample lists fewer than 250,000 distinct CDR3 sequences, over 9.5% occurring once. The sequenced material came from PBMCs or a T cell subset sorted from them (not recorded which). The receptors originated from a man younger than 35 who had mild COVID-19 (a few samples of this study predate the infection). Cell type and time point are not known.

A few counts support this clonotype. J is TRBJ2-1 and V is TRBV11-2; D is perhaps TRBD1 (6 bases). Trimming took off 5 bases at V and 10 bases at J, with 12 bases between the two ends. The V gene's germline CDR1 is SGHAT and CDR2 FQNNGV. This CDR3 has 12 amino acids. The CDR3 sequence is CASSPSGEEQFF. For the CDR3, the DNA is TGTGCCAGCAGCCCCTCAGGGGAGGAGCAGTTCTTC. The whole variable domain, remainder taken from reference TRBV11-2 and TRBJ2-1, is EAGVAQSPRYKIIEKRQSVAFWCNPISGHATLYWYQQILGQGPKLLIQFQNNGVVDDSQLPKDRFSAERLKGVDSTLKIQPAKLEDSAVYLCASSPSGEEQFFGPGTRLTVL.

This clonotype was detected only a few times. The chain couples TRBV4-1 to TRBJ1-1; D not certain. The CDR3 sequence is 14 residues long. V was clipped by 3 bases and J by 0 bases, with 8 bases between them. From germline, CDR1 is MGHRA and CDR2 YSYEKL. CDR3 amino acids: CASSQGVLNTEAFF. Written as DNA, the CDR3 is TGCGCCAGCAGCCAGGGAGTCTTGAACACTGAAGCTTTCTTT.

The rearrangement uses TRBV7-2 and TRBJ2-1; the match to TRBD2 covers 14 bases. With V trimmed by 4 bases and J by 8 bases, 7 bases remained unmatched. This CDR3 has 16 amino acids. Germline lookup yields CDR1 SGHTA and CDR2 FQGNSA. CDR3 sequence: CASSSGLAGEYYEQFF. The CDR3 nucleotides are TGTGCCAGCAGCTCGGGACTAGCGGGGGAGTACTATGAGCAGTTCTTC.

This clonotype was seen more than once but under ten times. In nucleotides, the CDR3 is TGTGCCAGCACTTCCCGCCCGACAGGGGGTTCTGAGCAGTTCTTC. This translates into CASTSRPTGGSEQFF. The chain links TRBV6-5 to TRBJ2-1; 9 bases line up with TRBD1. V lost 7 bases and J lost 9; bases outside the gene matches: 13. The CDR3 totals 15 residues. The germline V gene encodes CDR1 MNHEY and CDR2 SVGAGI.

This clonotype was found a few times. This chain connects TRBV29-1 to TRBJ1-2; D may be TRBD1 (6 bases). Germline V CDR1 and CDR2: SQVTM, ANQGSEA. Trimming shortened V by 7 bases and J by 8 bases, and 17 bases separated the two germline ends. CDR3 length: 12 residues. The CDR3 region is CSAEGGSGGYTF. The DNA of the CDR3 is TGCAGCGCCGAAGGGGGGTCGGGCGGCTACACCTTC. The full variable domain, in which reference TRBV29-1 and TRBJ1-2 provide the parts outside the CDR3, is SAVISQKPSRDICQRGTSLTIQCQVDSQVTMMFWYRQQPGQSLTLIATANQGSEATYESGFVIDKFPISRPNLTFSTLTVSNMSPEDSSIYLCSAEGGSGGYTFGSGTRLTVV.

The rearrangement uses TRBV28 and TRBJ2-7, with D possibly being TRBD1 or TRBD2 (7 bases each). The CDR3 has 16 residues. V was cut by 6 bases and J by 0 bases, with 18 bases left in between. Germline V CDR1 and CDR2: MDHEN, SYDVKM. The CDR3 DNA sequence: TGTGCCAGCAGACCCAGCGGGACAGCGATCTCCTACGAGCAGTACGTC. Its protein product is CASRPSGTAISYEQYV.

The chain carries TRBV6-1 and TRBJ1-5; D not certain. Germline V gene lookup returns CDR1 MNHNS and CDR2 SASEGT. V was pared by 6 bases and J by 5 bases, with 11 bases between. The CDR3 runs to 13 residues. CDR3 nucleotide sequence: TGTGCCAGCAGCGTAGTTGGCGATCAGCCCCAGCATTTT. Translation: CASSVVGDQPQHF.

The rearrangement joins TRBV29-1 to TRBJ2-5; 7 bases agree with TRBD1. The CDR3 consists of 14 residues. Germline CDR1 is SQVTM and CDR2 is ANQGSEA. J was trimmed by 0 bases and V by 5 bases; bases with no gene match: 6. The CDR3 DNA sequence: TGCAGCGTTCGTTGGACAGGTGACCAAGAGACCCAGTACTTC. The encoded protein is CSVRWTGDQETQYF.

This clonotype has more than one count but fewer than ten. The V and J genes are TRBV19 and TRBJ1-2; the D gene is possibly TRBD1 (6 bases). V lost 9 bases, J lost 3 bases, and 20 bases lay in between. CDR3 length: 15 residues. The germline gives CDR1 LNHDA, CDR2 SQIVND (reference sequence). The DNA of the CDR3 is TGTGCCAGCAGGCGGGCCCTGACAGGAGACTATGGCTACACCTTC. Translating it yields CASRRALTGDYGYTF. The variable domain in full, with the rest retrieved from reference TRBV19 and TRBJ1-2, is DGGITQSPKYLFRKEGQNVTLSCEQNLNHDAMYWYRQDPGQGLRLIYYSQIVNDFQKGDIAEGYSVSREKKESFPLTVTSAQKNPTAFYLCASRRALTGDYGYTFGSGTRLTVV.

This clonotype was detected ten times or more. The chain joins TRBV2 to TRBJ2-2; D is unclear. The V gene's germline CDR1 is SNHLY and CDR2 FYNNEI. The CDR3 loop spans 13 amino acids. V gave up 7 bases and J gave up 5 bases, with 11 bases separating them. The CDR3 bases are TGTGCCAGCAATGTACGAGTGACCGGGGAGCTGTTTTTT. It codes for CASNVRVTGELFF.

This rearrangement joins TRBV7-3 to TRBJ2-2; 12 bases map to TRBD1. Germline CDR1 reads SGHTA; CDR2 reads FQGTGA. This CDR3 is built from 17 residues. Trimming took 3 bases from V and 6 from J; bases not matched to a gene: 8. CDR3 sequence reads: CASSLLVGQGASGELFF. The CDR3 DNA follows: TGTGCCAGCAGCTTGCTGGTGGGACAGGGGGCGTCCGGGGAGCTGTTTTTT.

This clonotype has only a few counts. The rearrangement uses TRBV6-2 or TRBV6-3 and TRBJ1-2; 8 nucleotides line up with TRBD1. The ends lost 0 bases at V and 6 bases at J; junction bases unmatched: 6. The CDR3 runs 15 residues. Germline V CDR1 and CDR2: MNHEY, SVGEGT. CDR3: CASSYSAGGLNGYTF. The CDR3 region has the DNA TGTGCCAGCAGTTACTCGGCAGGGGGCCTAAATGGCTACACCTTC.

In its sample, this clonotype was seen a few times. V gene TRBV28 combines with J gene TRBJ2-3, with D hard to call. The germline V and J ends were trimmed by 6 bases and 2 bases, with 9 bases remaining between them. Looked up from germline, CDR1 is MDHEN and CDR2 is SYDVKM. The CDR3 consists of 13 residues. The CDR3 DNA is TGTGCCAGCAGCCCGACTCCCACAGATACGCAGTATTTT. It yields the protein CASSPTPTDTQYF.

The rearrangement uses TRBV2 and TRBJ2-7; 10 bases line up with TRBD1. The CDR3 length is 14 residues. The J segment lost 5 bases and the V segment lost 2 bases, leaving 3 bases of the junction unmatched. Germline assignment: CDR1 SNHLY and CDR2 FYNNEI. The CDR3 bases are TGTGCCAGCAGTGAACAGGGGACAGGGGACGAGCAGTACTTC. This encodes CASSEQGTGDEQYF. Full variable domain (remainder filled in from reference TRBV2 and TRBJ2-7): EPEVTQTPSHQVTQMGQEVILRCVPISNHLYFYWYRQILGQKVEFLVSFYNNEISEKSEIFDDQFSVERPDGSNFTLKIRSTKLEDSAMYFCASSEQGTGDEQYFGPGTRLTVT.

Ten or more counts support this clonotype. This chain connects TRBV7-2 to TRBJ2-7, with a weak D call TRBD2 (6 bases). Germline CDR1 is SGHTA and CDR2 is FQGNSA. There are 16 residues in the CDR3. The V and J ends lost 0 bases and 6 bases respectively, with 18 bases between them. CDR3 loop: CASSLAGTSLYREQYF. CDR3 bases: TGTGCCAGCAGCTTAGCTGGGACTTCCCTATACCGCGAGCAGTACTTC.

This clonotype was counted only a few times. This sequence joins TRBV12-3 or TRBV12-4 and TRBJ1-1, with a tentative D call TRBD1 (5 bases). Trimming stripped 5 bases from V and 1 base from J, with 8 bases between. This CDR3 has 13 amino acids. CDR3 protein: CASSRGPNTEAFF. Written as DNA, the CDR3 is TGTGCCAGCAGTAGGGGTCCGAACACTGAAGCTTTCTTT.

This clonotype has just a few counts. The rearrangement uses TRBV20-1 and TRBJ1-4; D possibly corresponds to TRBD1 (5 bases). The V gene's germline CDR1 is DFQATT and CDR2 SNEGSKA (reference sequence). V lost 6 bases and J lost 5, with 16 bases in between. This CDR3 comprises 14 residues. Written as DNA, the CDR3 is TGCAGTGCCCCGACCCTTCAGGGAAATGAAAAACTGTTTTTT. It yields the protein CSAPTLQGNEKLFF.

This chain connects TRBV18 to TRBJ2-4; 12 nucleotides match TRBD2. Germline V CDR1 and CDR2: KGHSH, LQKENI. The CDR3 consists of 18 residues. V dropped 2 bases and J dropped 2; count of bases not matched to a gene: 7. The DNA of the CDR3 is TGTGCCAGCTCACCAAGACTAGCGGGAGCCTTATCCAAAAACATTCAGTACTTC. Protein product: CASSPRLAGALSKNIQYF.

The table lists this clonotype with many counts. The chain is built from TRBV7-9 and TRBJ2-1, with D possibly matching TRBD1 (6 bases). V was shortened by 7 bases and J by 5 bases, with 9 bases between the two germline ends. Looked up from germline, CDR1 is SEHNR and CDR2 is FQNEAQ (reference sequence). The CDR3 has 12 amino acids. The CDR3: CASTWDNNEQFF. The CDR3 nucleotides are TGTGCCAGCACCTGGGACAACAATGAGCAGTTCTTC.

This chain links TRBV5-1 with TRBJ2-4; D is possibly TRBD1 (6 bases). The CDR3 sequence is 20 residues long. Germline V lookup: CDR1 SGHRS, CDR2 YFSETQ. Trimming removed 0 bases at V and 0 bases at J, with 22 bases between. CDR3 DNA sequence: TGCGCCAGCAGCTTGGTCGTCCTAATTACAGGGAAGCTAGCCAAAAACATTCAGTACTTC. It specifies CASSLVVLITGKLAKNIQYF. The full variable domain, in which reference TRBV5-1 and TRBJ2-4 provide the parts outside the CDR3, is KAGVTQTPRYLIKTRGQQVTLSCSPISGHRSVSWYQQTPGQGLQFLFEYFSETQRNKGNFPGRFSGRQFSNSRSEMNVSTLELGDSALYLCASSLVVLITGKLAKNIQYFGAGTRLSVL.

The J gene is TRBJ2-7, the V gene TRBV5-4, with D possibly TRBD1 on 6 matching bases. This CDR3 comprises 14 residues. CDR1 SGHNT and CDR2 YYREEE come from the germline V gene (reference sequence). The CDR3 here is CASSLDTGSSEQYV. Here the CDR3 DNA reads TGTGCCAGCAGCTTGGATACAGGGTCCTCCGAGCAGTACGTC.

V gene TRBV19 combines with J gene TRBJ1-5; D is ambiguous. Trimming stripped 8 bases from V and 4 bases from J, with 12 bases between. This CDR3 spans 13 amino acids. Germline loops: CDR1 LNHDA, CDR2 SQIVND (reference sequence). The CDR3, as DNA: TGTGCCAGTTCGACTCTAGGGAATCAGCCCCAGCATTTT. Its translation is CASSTLGNQPQHF.